One and the same sample provided the 20 T cell receptor beta chains below, sequenced in a study of tumor T cells in aggressive B-cell lymphoma. Sequencing used immunoSEQ multiplex PCR; TCRdb keeps in-frame clones, though not all of them. The sample lists some 4,500 clones; about 84% were seen once. What was sequenced was tumor tissue. The receptors come from an adult with diffuse large B cell lymphoma.

The rearrangement links TRBV6-5 to TRBJ1-1; TRBD1 is a possible D gene (5 bases). V lost 2 bases and J 4 bases, leaving 11 bases between the germline ends. Germline V CDR1 and CDR2: MNHEY, SVGAGI. This CDR3 has 14 residues. CDR3 nucleotides: TGTGCCAGCAGTTACGTCCAGGGTCGCACTGAAGCTTTCTTT. This codes for CASSYVQGRTEAFF.

The chain has TRBV5-1 and TRBJ2-1, with TRBD1 matching over 7 bases. In germline, CDR1 is SGHRS, CDR2 YFSETQ. The V segment lost 2 bases and the J segment 2 bases; nucleotides outside the gene matches: 4. The CDR3 is made up of 15 amino acids. The CDR3 sequence is CASSFRQGAYNEQFF. CDR3 in DNA: TGCGCCAGCAGCTTCCGACAGGGTGCCTACAATGAGCAGTTCTTC.

The chain joins TRBV7-8 to TRBJ1-5; no clear D. Germline loops: CDR1 SGHVS, CDR2 FQNEAQ. This CDR3 is built from 12 residues. The ends were cut back, 1 base at V and 7 bases at J, with 5 bases in the middle. The CDR3 bases are TGTGCCAGCAGCTTAGGAGGGCAGCCCCAGCATTTT. Its translation: CASSLGGQPQHF.

The CDR3 sequence is CASSSYGGQGAVGDEQFF. The CDR3 nucleotides read TGTGCCAGCAGCTCCTACGGCGGACAGGGGGCGGTTGGGGATGAGCAGTTCTTC. The chain combines TRBV7-6 with TRBJ2-1; 11 bases are a match to TRBD1. This CDR3 is built from 18 residues. Trimming removed 4 bases from V and 8 bases from J; junction bases left unmatched: 16. Germline V gene lookup returns CDR1 SGHVS and CDR2 FNYEAQ.

The chain couples TRBV13 to TRBJ1-1; D call uncertain. Germline CDR1 reads PRHDT; CDR2 reads FYEKMQ (reference sequence). The ends were cut back, 0 bases at V and 6 bases at J, with 11 bases in the middle. The CDR3 spans 14 residues. The CDR3 sequence: CASSLGRAIAEAFF. The CDR3 nucleotides read TGTGCCAGCAGCTTAGGCAGAGCGATCGCTGAAGCTTTCTTT. The full variable domain, with the rest looked up from reference TRBV13 and TRBJ1-1, is AAGVIQSPRHLIKEKRETATLKCYPIPRHDTVYWYQQGPGQDPQFLISFYEKMQSDKGSIPDRFSAQQFSDYHSELNMSSLELGDSALYFCASSLGRAIAEAFFGQGTRLTVV.

This chain uses TRBV15 with TRBJ2-3, with a weak D call TRBD1 (6 bases). V lost 1 base and J lost 3, with 14 bases in between. The CDR3 contains 16 residues. CDR1 is LNHNV, CDR2 YYDKDF, per germline (reference sequence). CDR3 in amino acids: CATSRGRGYGTDTQYF. For the CDR3, the DNA is TGTGCCACCAGCAGAGGCAGGGGATATGGGACAGATACGCAGTATTTT.

J is TRBJ1-5 and V is TRBV4-1; tentative D call: TRBD1 (5 bases). Per germline, CDR1 MGHRA and CDR2 YSYEKL. The CDR3 has 14 residues. Trimming removed 2 bases at V and 7 bases at J, with 12 bases between. The CDR3 nucleotides are TGCGCCAGCAGCCAAATCCAGGGATCACAGCCCCAGCATTTT. Its protein product is CASSQIQGSQPQHF.

Turning to this clone: The sample contains more than one DNA sequence encoding this CDR3. The chain employs TRBV28 and TRBJ1-4, with D uncertain. The CDR3 has 12 amino acids. V lost 2 bases, J lost 8 bases, and 6 bases lay in between. Per the germline V gene, CDR1 is MDHEN and CDR2 is SYDVKM. The CDR3 loop is CASSLNNEKLFF. CDR3 nucleotides: TGTGCCAGCAGTTTAAACAACGAAAAACTGTTTTTT.

V is TRBV5-5 and J is TRBJ1-3; no clear D. The CDR3 sequence is 13 residues long. V was trimmed by 7 bases and J by 0 bases, leaving 8 bases between them. Looked up from germline, CDR1 is SGHKS and CDR2 is YYEKEE (reference sequence). Here the CDR3 reads CASEASSGNTIYF. The CDR3 nucleotides are TGTGCCAGCGAAGCTAGCTCTGGAAACACCATATATTTT.

The V and J genes are TRBV11-3 and TRBJ1-4; D is possibly TRBD1 (6 bases). CDR1 is SGHNT, CDR2 YENEEA, per germline. The CDR3 has 16 amino acids. V was clipped by 0 bases and J by 5 bases, with 13 bases between them. DNA of the CDR3: TGTGCCAGCAGCTTAGATCACCCAGGGGAAAATGAAAAACTGTTTTTT. It is translated as CASSLDHPGENEKLFF.

J is TRBJ2-1 and V is TRBV12-5; no clear D. This CDR3 region has 12 residues. V lost 4 bases to trimming and J lost 5 bases, with 6 bases between them. Germline V CDR1 and CDR2: LGHNT, FRNRAP. The CDR3 is CASGSVDNEQFF. DNA of the CDR3: TGTGCTAGTGGTTCCGTAGACAATGAGCAGTTCTTC.

The chain combines TRBV4-2 with TRBJ2-7; possibly TRBD1 for D (6 bases). The germline gives CDR1 LGHNA, CDR2 YNFKEQ. The CDR3 is made up of 16 amino acids. V was clipped by 6 bases and J by 5 bases, with 23 bases between them. The CDR3 is CASRSDDRNLRDEQYF. In DNA form, the CDR3 reads TGTGCCAGCAGGTCTGATGACAGGAACCTTCGGGACGAGCAGTACTTC.

This clone was recorded a few times. V gene TRBV12-5 combines with J gene TRBJ1-1, with 9 nucleotides matching TRBD1. CDR3 length: 16 amino acids. The germline V gene has CDR1 LGHNT and CDR2 FRNRAP. V was clipped by 0 bases and J by 5 bases; unmatched bases: 7. As DNA, the CDR3 is TGTGCTAGTGGTTTGGTACGCGGGACAGGGCTGACTGAAGCTTTCTTT. It is translated as CASGLVRGTGLTEAFF.

The V call is TRBV28, the J call TRBJ2-1, with 8 bases that match TRBD1. The V segment lost 7 bases and the J segment 7 bases; nucleotides outside the gene matches: 15. The CDR3 contains 16 residues. CDR1 and CDR2 from the germline V gene are MDHEN and SYDVKM. The DNA for the CDR3 is TGTGCCAGCACCCCAGGGGACAGGCCAGGGGGGAATGAGCAGTTCTTC. As protein: CASTPGDRPGGNEQFF.

This chain connects TRBV30 to TRBJ1-1; possible D gene TRBD1, 6 bases. The V gene's germline CDR1 is GTSNPN and CDR2 SVGIG (reference sequence). This CDR3 has 12 residues. V lost 4 bases and J lost 5, with 11 bases in between. DNA of the CDR3: TGTGCCTGGAACACAGGGTCTACTGAAGCTTTCTTT. Encoded protein: CAWNTGSTEAFF.

V gene TRBV15 combines with J gene TRBJ2-1; D is possibly TRBD2 (7 bases). The CDR3 totals 15 residues. Trimming stripped 3 bases from V and 5 bases from J, with 14 bases between. Germline V gives CDR1 LNHNV, CDR2 YYDKDF (reference sequence). The CDR3 DNA follows: TGTGCCACCAGCAGCCTAGGGGGGGCCCACAATGAGCAGTTCTTC. Translated: CATSSLGGAHNEQFF. Using reference TRBV15 and TRBJ2-1 for the parts outside the CDR3, the full variable domain is DAMVIQNPRYQVTQFGKPVTLSCSQTLNHNVMYWYQQKSSQAPKLLFHYYDKDFNNEADTPDNFQSRRPNTSFCFLDIRSPGLGDTAMYLCATSSLGGAHNEQFFGPGTRLTVL.

The CDR3 DNA is TGTGCCAGCGGGCGGGGGGGCGACACCGGGGAGCTGTTTTTT. It translates to CASGRGGDTGELFF. J is TRBJ2-2 and V is TRBV28, with 9 bases matching TRBD2. The germline CDR1 and CDR2 sequences are MDHEN and SYDVKM. Losses at the gene ends were 8 bases for V and 3 bases for J; bases not matched to a gene: 4. The CDR3 contains 14 residues.

This sequence joins TRBV23-1 and TRBJ2-7; 8 bases are shared with TRBD1. TRBV23-1 counts as an open reading frame of uncertain function. With 3 bases clipped from V and 2 bases from J, the junction kept 6 bases outside the gene matches. The CDR3 loop spans 15 amino acids. The CDR3 DNA follows: TGCGCCAGCAGTCAGGCCGACAGGGGAACCTACGAGCAGTACTTC. Its protein product is CASSQADRGTYEQYF.

The CDR3 coding sequence is TGTGCCAGCAGCCTAATCGGGACAGCGACCTACGAGCAGTACTTC. Residues: CASSLIGTATYEQYF. This rearrangement joins TRBV6-5 to TRBJ2-5; TRBD1 aligns across 7 bases. The J call could be wrong; TRBJ2-7 is a better fit for the DNA end. This CDR3 has 15 amino acids. Germline-derived CDR1 and CDR2 are MNHEY and SVGAGI.

This clone was counted only a few times. This chain joins TRBV5-8 and TRBJ1-4; the match to TRBD1 covers 7 bases. Germline V CDR1 and CDR2: SGHTS, YDEGEE. V shed 3 bases, J shed 10 bases, and the junction held 3 bases outside the gene matches. CDR3 size: 12 residues. The CDR3 bases are TGTGCCAGCAGCTCGAACAGGGGAAAACTGTTTTTT. Translation gives CASSSNRGKLFF.